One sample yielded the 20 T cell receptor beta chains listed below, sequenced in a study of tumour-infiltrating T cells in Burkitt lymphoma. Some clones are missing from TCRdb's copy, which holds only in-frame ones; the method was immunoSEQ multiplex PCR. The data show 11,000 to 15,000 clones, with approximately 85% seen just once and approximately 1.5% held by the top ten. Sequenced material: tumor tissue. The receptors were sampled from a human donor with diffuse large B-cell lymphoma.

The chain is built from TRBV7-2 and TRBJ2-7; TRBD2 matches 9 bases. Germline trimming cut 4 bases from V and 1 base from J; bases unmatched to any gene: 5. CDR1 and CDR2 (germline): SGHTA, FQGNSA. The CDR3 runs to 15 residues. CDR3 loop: CASSSVSGGSYEQYF. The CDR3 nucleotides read TGTGCCAGCAGCTCCGTTAGCGGGGGATCCTACGAGCAGTACTTC.

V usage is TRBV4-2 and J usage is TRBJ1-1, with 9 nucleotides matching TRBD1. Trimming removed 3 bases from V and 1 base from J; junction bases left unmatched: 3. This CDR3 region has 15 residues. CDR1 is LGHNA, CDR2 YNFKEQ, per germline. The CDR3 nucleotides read TGTGCCAGCAGCCATGCGACAGGGGGGAACACTGAAGCTTTCTTT. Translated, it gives CASSHATGGNTEAFF.

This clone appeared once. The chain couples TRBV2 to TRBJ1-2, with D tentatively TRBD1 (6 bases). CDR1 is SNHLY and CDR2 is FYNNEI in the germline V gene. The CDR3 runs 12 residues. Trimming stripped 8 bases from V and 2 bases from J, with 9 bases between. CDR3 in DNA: TGTGCCAGCTCGGGACAAAACTATGGCTACACCTTC. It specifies CASSGQNYGYTF.

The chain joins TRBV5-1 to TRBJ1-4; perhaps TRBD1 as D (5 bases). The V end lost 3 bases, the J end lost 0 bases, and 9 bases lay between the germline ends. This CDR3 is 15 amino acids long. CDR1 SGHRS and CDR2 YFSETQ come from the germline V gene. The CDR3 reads CASSYTGSTNEKLFF. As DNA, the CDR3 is TGCGCCAGCAGCTATACAGGATCAACTAATGAAAAACTGTTTTTT.

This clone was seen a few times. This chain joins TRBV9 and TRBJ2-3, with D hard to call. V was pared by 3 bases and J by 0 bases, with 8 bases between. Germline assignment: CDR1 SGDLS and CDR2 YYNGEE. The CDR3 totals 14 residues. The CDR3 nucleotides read TGTGCCAGCAGCGCGTCGACTAGCACAGATACGCAGTATTTT. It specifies CASSASTSTDTQYF.

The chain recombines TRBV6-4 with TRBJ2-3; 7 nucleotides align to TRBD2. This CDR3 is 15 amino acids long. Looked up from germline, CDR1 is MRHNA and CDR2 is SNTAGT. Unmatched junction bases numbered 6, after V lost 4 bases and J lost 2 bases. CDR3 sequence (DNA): TGTGCCAGCAGTGGTGGCGGGGGTCCCACAGATACGCAGTATTTT. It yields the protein CASSGGGGPTDTQYF.

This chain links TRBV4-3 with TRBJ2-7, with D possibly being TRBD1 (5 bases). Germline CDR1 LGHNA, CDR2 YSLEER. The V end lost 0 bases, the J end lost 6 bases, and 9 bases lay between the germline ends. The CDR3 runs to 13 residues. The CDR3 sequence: CASSQERGGEQYF. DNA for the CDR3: TGCGCCAGCAGCCAAGAAAGGGGCGGCGAGCAGTACTTC.

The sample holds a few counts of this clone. CDR3: CASSGDRRLGNTIYF. The CDR3 coding sequence is TGTGCCAGCAGTGGGGACAGGCGCCTTGGAAACACCATATATTTT. The rearrangement joins TRBV7-2 to TRBJ1-3; 8 nucleotides align to TRBD1. Germline assignment: CDR1 SGHTA and CDR2 FQGNSA. This CDR3 has 15 residues. The trim removed 6 bases at V and 3 bases at J, leaving 7 bases unmatched.

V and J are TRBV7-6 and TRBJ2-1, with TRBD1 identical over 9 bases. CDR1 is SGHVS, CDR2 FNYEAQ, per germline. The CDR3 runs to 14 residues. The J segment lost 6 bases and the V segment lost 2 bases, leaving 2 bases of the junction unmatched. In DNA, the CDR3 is TGTGCCAGCAGCTTAAGGACAGGGGCCAATGAGCAGTTCTTC. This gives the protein CASSLRTGANEQFF. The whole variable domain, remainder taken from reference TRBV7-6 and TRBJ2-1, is GAGVSQSPRYKVTKRGQDVALRCDPISGHVSLYWYRQALGQGPEFLTYFNYEAQQDKSGLPNDRFSAERPEGSISTLTIQRTEQRDSAMYRCASSLRTGANEQFFGPGTRLTVL.

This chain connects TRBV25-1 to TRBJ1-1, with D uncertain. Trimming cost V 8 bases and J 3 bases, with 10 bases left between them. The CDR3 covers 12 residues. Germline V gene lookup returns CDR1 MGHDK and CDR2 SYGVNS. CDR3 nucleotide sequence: TGTGCCAGCTCTACCCTCCACACTGAAGCTTTCTTT. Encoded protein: CASSTLHTEAFF.

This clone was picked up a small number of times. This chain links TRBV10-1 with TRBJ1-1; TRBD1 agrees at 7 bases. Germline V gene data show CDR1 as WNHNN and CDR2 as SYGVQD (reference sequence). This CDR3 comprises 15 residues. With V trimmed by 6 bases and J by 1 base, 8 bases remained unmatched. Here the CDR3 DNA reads TGCGCCAGCAGCCGAGGACAGGTACGGAACACTGAAGCTTTCTTT. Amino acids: CASSRGQVRNTEAFF.

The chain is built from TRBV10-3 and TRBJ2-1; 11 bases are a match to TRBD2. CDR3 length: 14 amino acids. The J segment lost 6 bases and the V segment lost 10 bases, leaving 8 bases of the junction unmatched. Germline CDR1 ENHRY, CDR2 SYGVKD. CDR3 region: CATVLAGVRNEQFF. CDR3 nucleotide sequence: TGTGCCACCGTACTAGCGGGAGTCCGCAATGAGCAGTTCTTC.

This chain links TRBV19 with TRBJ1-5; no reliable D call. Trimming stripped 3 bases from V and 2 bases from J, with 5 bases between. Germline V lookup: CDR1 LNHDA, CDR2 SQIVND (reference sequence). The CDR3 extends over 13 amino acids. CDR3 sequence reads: CASSISRNQPQHF. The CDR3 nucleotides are TGTGCCAGTAGTATTTCCCGCAATCAGCCCCAGCATTTT.

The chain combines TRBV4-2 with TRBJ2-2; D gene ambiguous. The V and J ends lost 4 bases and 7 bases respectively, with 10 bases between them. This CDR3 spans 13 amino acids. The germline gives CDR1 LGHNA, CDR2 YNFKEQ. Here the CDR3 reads CASSPGFVGELFF. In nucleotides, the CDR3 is TGTGCCAGCAGCCCCGGGTTCGTCGGGGAGCTGTTTTTT.

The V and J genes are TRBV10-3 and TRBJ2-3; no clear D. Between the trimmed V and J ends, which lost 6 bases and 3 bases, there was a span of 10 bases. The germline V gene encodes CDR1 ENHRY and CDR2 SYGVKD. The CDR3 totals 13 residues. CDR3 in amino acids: CAISRLETDTQYF. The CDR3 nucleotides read TGTGCCATCAGCAGGCTCGAGACAGATACGCAGTATTTT.

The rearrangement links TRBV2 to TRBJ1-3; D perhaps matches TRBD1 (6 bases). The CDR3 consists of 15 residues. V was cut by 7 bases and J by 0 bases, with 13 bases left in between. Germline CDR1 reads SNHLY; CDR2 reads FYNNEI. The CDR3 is CASKKGVDSGNTIYF. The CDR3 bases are TGTGCCAGCAAAAAGGGGGTAGACTCTGGAAACACCATATATTTT.

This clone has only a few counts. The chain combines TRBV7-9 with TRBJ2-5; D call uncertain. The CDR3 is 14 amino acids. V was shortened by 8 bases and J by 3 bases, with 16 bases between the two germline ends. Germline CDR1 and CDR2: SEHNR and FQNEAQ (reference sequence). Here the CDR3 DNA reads TGTGCCAGCCTCCTGTCAGAGGAGAAAGAGACCCAGTACTTC. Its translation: CASLLSEEKETQYF.

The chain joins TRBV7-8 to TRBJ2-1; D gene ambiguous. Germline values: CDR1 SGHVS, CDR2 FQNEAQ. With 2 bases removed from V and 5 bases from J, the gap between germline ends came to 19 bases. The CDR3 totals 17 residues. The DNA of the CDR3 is TGTGCCAGCAGCTTAATAACGGGTACGTCAGTAAACAATGAGCAGTTCTTC. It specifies CASSLITGTSVNNEQFF.

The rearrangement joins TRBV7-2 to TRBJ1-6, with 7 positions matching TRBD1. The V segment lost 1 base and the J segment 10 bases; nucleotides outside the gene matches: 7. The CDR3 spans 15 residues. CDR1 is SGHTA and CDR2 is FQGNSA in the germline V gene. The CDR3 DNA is TGTGCCAGCAGCTTAGGAGGGGGCGGTAGGTCACCCCTCCACTTT. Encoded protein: CASSLGGGGRSPLHF. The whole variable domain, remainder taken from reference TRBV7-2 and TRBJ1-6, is GAGVSQSPSNKVTEKGKDVELRCDPISGHTALYWYRQSLGQGLEFLIYFQGNSAPDKSGLPSDRFSAERTGGSVSTLTIQRTQQEDSAVYLCASSLGGGGRSPLHFGNGTRLTVT.

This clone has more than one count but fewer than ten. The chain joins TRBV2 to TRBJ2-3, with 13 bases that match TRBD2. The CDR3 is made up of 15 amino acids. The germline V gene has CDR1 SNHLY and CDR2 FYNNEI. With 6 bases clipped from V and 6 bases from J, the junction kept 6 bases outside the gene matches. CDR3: CASSELAGGPDTQYF. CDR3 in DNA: TGTGCCAGCAGCGAACTAGCGGGAGGGCCCGATACGCAGTATTTT.